This T cell receptor beta chain was documented in a study of blood T cell repertoires in COVID-19. Looking at the study overall: Sources were T cells, B-cell-depleted T cells, or PBMCs; the material itself was cDNA or gDNA.

TCRdb's copy holds only in-frame clones and misses some; the assay was immunoSEQ multiplex PCR. In the table there are some 390,000 clones, 85% to 90% of which are singletons. Germline CDR1 and CDR2: SEHNR and FQNEAQ (reference sequence). The CDR3 spans 15 residues. J gave up 4 bases and V 1 base, and 4 bases lay outside the gene matches. The sequence came from a human donor in a cohort sampled during active COVID-19. Sequencing was carried out using peripheral blood. This rearrangement joins TRBV7-9 to TRBJ1-5, with TRBD1 matching over 7 bases. CDR3 in amino acids: CASSLDRGWNQPQHF. The DNA of the CDR3 is TGTGCCAGCAGCTTAGACAGGGGTTGGAATCAGCCCCAGCATTTT.